Below, 23 T cell receptor beta chains from the same sample are listed, as sequenced in a study of monozygotic twins with inflammatory bowel disease. TCRdb reprocessed the 5' RACE reads, keeping one entry per CDR3 protein, no DNA. The table for this sample gives approximately 300,000 distinct CDR3 sequences. Material: blood. These receptors came from a human donor with ulcerative colitis or Crohn's disease, or a healthy co-twin of an affected twin (not recorded which).

The CDR3 loop reads CASSFFQGEKLFF. The V gene is TRBV12-3 or TRBV12-4, the J gene TRBJ1-4; the TCRdb call, TRBD1, lacks DNA for checking. The CDR3 runs to 13 residues.

CDR3 amino acids: CASSLQPAAVRNEQFF. The genes are TRBV7-2 and TRBJ2-1; TCRdb designates TRBD2, a call that cannot be tested without DNA. The germline gives CDR1 SGHTA, CDR2 FQGNSA. This CDR3 spans 16 amino acids.

The chain carries TRBV24-1 and TRBJ1-1. The CDR3 contains 13 residues. Germline assignment: CDR1 KGHDR and CDR2 SFDVKD. This CDR3 reads CATSVGMNTEAFF.

The chain couples TRBV7-8 to TRBJ2-1; as DNA is missing, the TRBD2 call by TCRdb cannot be tested. Germline V gives CDR1 SGHVS, CDR2 FQNEAQ. This CDR3 spans 14 amino acids. The CDR3 sequence: CASSLVGLVREQFF.

The chain's CDR3 is CASSWRGRYEETQYF. V is TRBV4-3 and J is TRBJ2-5; TCRdb lists TRBD2, though no DNA is available to test this call. CDR3 length: 15 residues. Germline lookup yields CDR1 LGHNA and CDR2 YSLEER.

The chain recombines TRBV12-3 or TRBV12-4 with TRBJ1-6; as DNA is missing, the TRBD1 call by TCRdb cannot be tested. The CDR3 is made up of 14 amino acids. The CDR3 reads CASSLRQANSPLHF.

The CDR3: CASSHSLDRVSGANVLTF. V and J are TRBV14 and TRBJ2-6; checking the TCRdb D call of TRBD1 is not possible without DNA. The germline gives CDR1 SGHDN, CDR2 FVKESK. This CDR3 region has 18 residues.

The V call is TRBV20-1, the J call TRBJ2-3; absent DNA, TCRdb's TRBD1 call cannot be checked. The CDR3 contains 15 residues. CDR1 is DFQATT, CDR2 SNEGSKA, per germline (reference sequence). CDR3 residues: CSARRQGLAADTQYF.

The chain couples TRBV7-9 to TRBJ1-4. CDR3 size: 15 residues. The germline V gene has CDR1 SEHNR and CDR2 FQNEAQ (reference sequence). The CDR3 loop is CASRPFGLPNVKLFF.

The V call is TRBV5-1, the J call TRBJ2-2; TCRdb's D gene call, TRBD1, goes unchecked for lack of DNA. This CDR3 region has 18 residues. CDR1 and CDR2 (germline): SGHRS, YFSETQ. CDR3 in amino acids: CASSLFLLTGANTGELFF.

The chain carries TRBV11-2 and TRBJ2-7; TCRdb selects TRBD2, and the lack of DNA leaves this call unchecked. Germline lookup yields CDR1 SGHAT and CDR2 FQNNGV. The CDR3 consists of 13 residues. CDR3 region: CASSLEAPNEQYF. Supplemented by reference TRBV11-2 and TRBJ2-7, the full variable domain reads EAGVAQSPRYKIIEKRQSVAFWCNPISGHATLYWYQQILGQGPKLLIQFQNNGVVDDSQLPKDRFSAERLKGVDSTLKIQPAKLEDSAVYLCASSLEAPNEQYFGPGTRLTVT.

This sequence joins TRBV12-3 or TRBV12-4 and TRBJ1-4. This CDR3 has 13 amino acids. CDR3: CASSDGRNEKLFF.

The chain recombines TRBV9 with TRBJ1-5. Germline V lookup: CDR1 SGDLS, CDR2 YYNGEE. There are 15 residues in the CDR3. The CDR3 sequence: CASSVSSIPAQPQHF. Supplemented by reference TRBV9 and TRBJ1-5, the full variable domain reads DSGVTQTPKHLITATGQRVTLRCSPRSGDLSVYWYQQSLDQGLQFLIQYYNGEERAKGNILERFSAQQFPDLHSELNLSSLELGDSALYFCASSVSSIPAQPQHFGDGTRLSIL.

V is TRBV25-1 and J is TRBJ2-5; as DNA is missing, the TRBD1 call by TCRdb cannot be tested. The CDR3 is 14 amino acids. Germline V gene data show CDR1 as MGHDK and CDR2 as SYGVNS. This chain's CDR3 is CASSGRDRRGTQYF. Together with reference TRBV25-1 and TRBJ2-5, the CDR3 gives the full variable domain: EADIYQTPRYLVIGTGKKITLECSQTMGHDKMYWYQQDPGMELHLIHYSYGVNSTEKGDLSSESTVSRIRTEHFPLTLESARPSHTSQYLCASSGRDRRGTQYFGPGTRLLVL.

The rearrangement joins TRBV10-3 to TRBJ2-5; TCRdb calls TRBD1, which cannot be checked without DNA. Per germline, CDR1 ENHRY and CDR2 SYGVKD. The CDR3 consists of 13 residues. The CDR3 sequence: CAIMGQSQETQYF.

V usage is TRBV12-3 or TRBV12-4 and J usage is TRBJ1-2; with no DNA, the TCRdb D assignment of TRBD1 cannot be verified. The CDR3 is 15 residues long. Here the CDR3 reads CASTPTGGTVYGYTF.

The gene calls are TRBV6-5 and TRBJ1-4; TCRdb's D call, TRBD1, is unchecked because there is no DNA. The CDR3 runs to 17 residues. Germline CDR1 MNHEY, CDR2 SVGAGI. The CDR3: CASSYPAGSTTNEKLFF.

The chain carries TRBV5-1 and TRBJ2-5; no DNA is available, so the TRBD2 call from TCRdb remains unchecked. CDR3 length: 14 amino acids. The V gene's germline CDR1 is SGHRS and CDR2 YFSETQ. This chain's CDR3 is CASRTTSPQETRYF.

The chain uses TRBV9 and TRBJ1-6. CDR3 length equals 12 residues. Germline V gene sequence: CDR1 SGDLS, CDR2 YYNGEE. The CDR3 sequence is CASSVDYSPLHF.

The chain carries TRBV24-1 and TRBJ2-1; TCRdb lists TRBD1, though no DNA is available to test this call. The germline CDR1 and CDR2 sequences are KGHDR and SFDVKD. CDR3 length: 16 residues. The chain's CDR3 is CATSDDRGHVVYEQFF.

This sequence joins TRBV12-3 or TRBV12-4 and TRBJ1-2. This CDR3 has 13 amino acids. The CDR3 is CASSLGTVSGYTF.

The chain links TRBV5-6 to TRBJ1-5. The CDR3 is 13 residues long. The germline gives CDR1 SGHDT, CDR2 YYEEEE. CDR3 region: CASSLGGFQPQHF. The full variable domain, rest sourced from reference TRBV5-6 and TRBJ1-5, is DAGVTQSPTHLIKTRGQQVTLRCSPKSGHDTVSWYQQALGQGPQFIFQYYEEEERQRGNFPDRFSGHQFPNYSSELNVNALLLGDSALYLCASSLGGFQPQHFGDGTRLSIL.

The CDR3 sequence: CVWVLAGELFF. This chain links TRBV30 with TRBJ2-2; the TCRdb D gene call, TRBD2, has no DNA to confirm it. This CDR3 is built from 11 residues. CDR1 and CDR2 (germline): GTSNPN, SVGIG (reference sequence).